This T cell receptor beta chain was sequenced in a study of T cell repertoires in cytomegalovirus infection. Whole-study findings and limits: Summed frequency of shared TCR beta families picked out CMV carriers who also had the relevant HLA. HLA-C-restricted CMV-specific TCR beta clonotypes prevailed in the ex vivo response.

This clonotype was detected many times. Its antigen is unidentified. TCRdb fed the reads into MiXCR, producing one record per CDR3 protein. The repertoire holds hundreds of thousands of distinct CDR3 sequences, with 9.6% as singletons. Sequenced: PBMCs. The origin of this receptor is a human donor in good health (CMV status not recorded). Some clones in this sample may be carry-over from other donors' samples.

CDR3 amino acids: CASSQDAYGYTF. CDR3 in DNA: TGCGCCAGCAGCCAGGATGCCTATGGCTACACCTTC. This rearrangement joins TRBV4-3 to TRBJ1-2; D remains ambiguous. Trimming left V 3 bases short and J 4 bases short, with 6 bases between. The V gene's germline CDR1 is LGHNA and CDR2 YSLEER. The CDR3 contains 12 residues.